This entry features one T cell receptor (beta chain) sequence. Between the trimmed V and J ends, which lost 3 bases and 8 bases, there was a span of 13 bases. The germline V gene encodes CDR1 SGHTA and CDR2 FQGNSA. The CDR3 is 14 amino acids. Produced via immunoSEQ multiplex PCR; TCRdb's table is partial and in-frame only. This table holds more than 300,000 clones, 86% found once. Regarding treatment: around 19 received Ad26.COV2.S at low or high dose, single or two shots; about 5 received placebo; per-sample allocation not given. At day 63 after the first vaccine or placebo injection, samples were drawn. This record comes from a study of Ad26.COV2.S vaccination and SARS-CoV-2 variants.

The specimen was peripheral blood, collected in a trial of Ad26.COV2.S vaccine versus placebo. This sequence was found in a person aged 18-65 years who received the Ad26.COV2.S COVID-19 vaccine or a placebo. The chain recombines TRBV7-2 with TRBJ1-4; the D is unclear. The CDR3 sequence: CASSLMSRGEKLFF. In nucleotides, the CDR3 is TGTGCCAGCAGCTTGATGAGCCGAGGGGAAAAACTGTTTTTT.